The TCR beta chain described here comes from a study of blood T cell repertoires in COVID-19. Study-wide background: Samples taken during acute and convalescent COVID-19 were collected in the United States, Italy and Spain.

V was pared by 0 bases and J by 7 bases, with 9 bases between. The germline gives CDR1 LNHNV, CDR2 YYDKDF (reference sequence). This CDR3 contains 13 residues. Profiled with immunoSEQ multiplex PCR; TCRdb holds only in-frame clones, not every one. Of roughly 250,000 clones in the sample, around nine tenths were seen once. The source is a woman between 40 and 50 years old who had recovered from COVID-19. Sequencing was performed on peripheral blood. The gene calls are TRBV15 and TRBJ1-1, with D hard to call. The CDR3 sequence: CATSRDKAGEAFF. For the CDR3, the DNA is TGTGCCACCAGCAGAGATAAGGCAGGTGAAGCTTTCTTT.